The sequence of this T cell receptor (beta chain) was determined in a study of T-cell reconstitution after alpha-beta-depleted transplantation in children. J was trimmed by 4 bases and V by 0 bases; bases with no gene match: 4. The CDR3 runs 16 residues. CDR1 is SGDLS, CDR2 YYNGEE, per germline. Preparation of the TCRbeta library was carried out with unique molecular identifiers. Via MiXCR, TCRdb re-called the PCR reads, giving one row per CDR3 protein. The sample shows about 600,000 distinct CDR3 sequences, roughly 13% of them seen only once. Study results and limitations: Several hundred graft clones that had expanded were reportedly the source of alpha-beta T cells about two months after transplant.

With respect to this clonotype: No antigen is known for it.

The chain joins TRBV9 to TRBJ2-2, with 9 nucleotides matching TRBD2. The receptor was derived from a male patient aged 10-17 years who had a stem cell transplant for acute myeloid leukemia, so the T cells may come from the graft donor. The starting material was PBMCs, mostly from graft donor cells, obtained 360 days after TCRalphabeta/CD19-depleted stem cell transplant. Written as DNA, the CDR3 is TGTGCCAGCAGCGTAGCGAGCGGGAGGACCACCGGGGAGCTGTTTTTT. Translation: CASSVASGRTTGELFF.